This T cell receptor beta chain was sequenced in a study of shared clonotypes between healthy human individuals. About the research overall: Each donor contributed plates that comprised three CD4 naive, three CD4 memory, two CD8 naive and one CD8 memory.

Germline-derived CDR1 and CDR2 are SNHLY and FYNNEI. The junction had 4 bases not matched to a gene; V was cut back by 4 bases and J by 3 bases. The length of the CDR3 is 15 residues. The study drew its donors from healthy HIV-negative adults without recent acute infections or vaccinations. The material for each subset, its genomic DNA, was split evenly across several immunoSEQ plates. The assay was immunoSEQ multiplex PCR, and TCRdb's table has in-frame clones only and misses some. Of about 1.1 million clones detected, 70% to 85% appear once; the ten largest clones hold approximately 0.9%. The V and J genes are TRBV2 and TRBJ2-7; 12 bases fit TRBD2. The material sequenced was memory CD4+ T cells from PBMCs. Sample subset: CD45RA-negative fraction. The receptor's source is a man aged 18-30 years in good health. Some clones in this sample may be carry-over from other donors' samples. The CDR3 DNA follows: TGTGCCAGCAGTGCCGGACTAGCGGGAAACTACGAGCAGTACTTC. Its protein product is CASSAGLAGNYEQYF.